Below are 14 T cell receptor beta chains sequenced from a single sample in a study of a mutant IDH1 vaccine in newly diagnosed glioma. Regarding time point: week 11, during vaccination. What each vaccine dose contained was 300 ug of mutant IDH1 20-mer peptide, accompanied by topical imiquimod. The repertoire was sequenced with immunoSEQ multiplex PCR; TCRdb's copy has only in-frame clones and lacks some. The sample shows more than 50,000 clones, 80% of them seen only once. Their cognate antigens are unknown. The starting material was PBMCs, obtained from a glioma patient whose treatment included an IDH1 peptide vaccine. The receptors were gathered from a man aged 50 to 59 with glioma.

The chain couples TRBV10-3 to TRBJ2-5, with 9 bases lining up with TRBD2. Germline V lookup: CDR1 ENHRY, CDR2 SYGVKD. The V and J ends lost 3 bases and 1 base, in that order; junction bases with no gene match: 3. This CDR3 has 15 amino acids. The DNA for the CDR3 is TGTGCCATCAGTGACGCGACTAGCGGCCAAGAGACCCAGTACTTC. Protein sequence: CAISDATSGQETQYF.

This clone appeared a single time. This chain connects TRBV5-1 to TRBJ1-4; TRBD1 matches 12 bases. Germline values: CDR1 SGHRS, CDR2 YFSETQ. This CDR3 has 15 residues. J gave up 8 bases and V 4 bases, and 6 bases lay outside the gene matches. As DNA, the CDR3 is TGCGCCAGCAGCCTAGCGGGGACAGGGGGCGAAAAACTGTTTTTT. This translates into CASSLAGTGGEKLFF.

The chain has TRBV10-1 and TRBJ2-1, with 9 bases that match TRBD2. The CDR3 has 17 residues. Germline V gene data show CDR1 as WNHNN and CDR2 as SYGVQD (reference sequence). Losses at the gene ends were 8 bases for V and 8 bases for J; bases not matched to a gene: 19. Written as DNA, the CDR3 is TGCGCCAGCGGCCCGGGAGTAGCGGGAGAGATTTGCGATGAGCAGTTCTTC. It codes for CASGPGVAGEICDEQFF.

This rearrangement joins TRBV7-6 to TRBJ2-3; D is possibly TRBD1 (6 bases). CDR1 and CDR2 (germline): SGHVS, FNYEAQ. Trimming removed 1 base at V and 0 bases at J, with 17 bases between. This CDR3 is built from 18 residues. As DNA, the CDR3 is TGTGCCAGCAGCTTAGGCCTTGGGGGCCGTGCTAGCACAGATACGCAGTATTTT. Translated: CASSLGLGGRASTDTQYF.

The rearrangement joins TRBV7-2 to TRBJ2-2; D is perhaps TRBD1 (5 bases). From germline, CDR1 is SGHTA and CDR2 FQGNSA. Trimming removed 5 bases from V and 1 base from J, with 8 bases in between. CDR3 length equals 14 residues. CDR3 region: CASSPDRNTGELFF. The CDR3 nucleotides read TGTGCCAGCAGCCCAGACAGGAACACCGGGGAGCTGTTTTTT.

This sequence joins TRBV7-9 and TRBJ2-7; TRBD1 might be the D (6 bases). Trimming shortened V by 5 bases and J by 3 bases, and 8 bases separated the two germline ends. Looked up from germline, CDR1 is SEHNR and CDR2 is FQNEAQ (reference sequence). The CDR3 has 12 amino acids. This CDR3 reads CASSPGDYEQYF. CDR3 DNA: TGTGCCAGCAGCCCAGGGGACTACGAGCAGTACTTC.

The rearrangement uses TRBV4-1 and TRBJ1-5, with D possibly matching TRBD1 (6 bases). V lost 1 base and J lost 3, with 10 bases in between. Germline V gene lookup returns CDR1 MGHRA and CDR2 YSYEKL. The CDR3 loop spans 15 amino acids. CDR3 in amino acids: CASSQAPGANQPQHF. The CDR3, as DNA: TGCGCCAGCAGCCAAGCCCCGGGGGCCAATCAGCCCCAGCATTTT.

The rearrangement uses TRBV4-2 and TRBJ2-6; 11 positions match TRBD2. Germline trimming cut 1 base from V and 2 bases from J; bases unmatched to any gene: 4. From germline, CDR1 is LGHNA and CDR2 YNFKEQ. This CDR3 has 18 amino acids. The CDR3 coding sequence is TGTGCCAGCAGCCAAGGGGTAGCGGGGGGGCCTGGGGCCAACGTCCTGACTTTC. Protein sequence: CASSQGVAGGPGANVLTF.

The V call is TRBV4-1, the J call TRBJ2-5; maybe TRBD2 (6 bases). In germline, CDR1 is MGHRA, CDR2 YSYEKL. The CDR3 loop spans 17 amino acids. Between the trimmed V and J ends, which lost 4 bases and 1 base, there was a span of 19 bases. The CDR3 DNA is TGCGCCAGCAGCCCGAGCGGGTCACCGGGGGTCCAAGAGACCCAGTACTTC. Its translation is CASSPSGSPGVQETQYF.

This CDR3 is CASSPQQGQGYTF. In DNA, the CDR3 is TGTGCCAGCAGCCCCCAACAGGGACAGGGCTACACCTTC. This sequence joins TRBV7-2 and TRBJ1-2, with 7 positions matching TRBD1. The V and J ends lost 5 bases and 8 bases, in that order; junction bases with no gene match: 8. This CDR3 is 13 amino acids long. The germline CDR1 and CDR2 sequences are SGHTA and FQGNSA.

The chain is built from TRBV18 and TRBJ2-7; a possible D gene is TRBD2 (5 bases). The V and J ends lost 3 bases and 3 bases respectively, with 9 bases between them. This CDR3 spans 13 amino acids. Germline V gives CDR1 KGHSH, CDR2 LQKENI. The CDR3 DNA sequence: TGTGCCAGCTCACCGGCTAGCAGCTACGAGCAGTACTTC. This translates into CASSPASSYEQYF.

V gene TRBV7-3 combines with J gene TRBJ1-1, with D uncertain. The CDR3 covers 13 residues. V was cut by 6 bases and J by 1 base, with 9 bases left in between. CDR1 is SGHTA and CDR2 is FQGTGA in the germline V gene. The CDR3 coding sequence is TGTGCCAGCAGAAGAACAGCGAACACTGAAGCTTTCTTT. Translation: CASRRTANTEAFF.

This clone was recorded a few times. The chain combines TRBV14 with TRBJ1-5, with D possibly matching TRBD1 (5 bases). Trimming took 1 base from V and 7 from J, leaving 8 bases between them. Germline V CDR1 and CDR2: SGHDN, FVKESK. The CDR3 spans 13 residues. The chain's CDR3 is CASSQGGDQPQHF. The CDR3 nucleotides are TGTGCCAGCAGCCAAGGAGGGGACCAGCCCCAGCATTTT.

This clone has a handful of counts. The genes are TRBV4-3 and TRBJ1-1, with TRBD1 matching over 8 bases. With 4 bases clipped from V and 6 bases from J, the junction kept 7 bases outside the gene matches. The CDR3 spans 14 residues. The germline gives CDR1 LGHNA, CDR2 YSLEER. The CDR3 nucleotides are TGCGCCAGCAGCCGAGGGACAGGAGTACCTGAAGCTTTCTTT. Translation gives CASSRGTGVPEAFF.